The 3 T cell receptor beta chains presented below share a single source sample, sequenced in a study of blood T cell repertoires in COVID-19 (dated by TCRdb to between 2020 and 2021). The method was the immunoSEQ multiplex PCR assay. TCRdb stores this immuneACCESS table with in-frame sequences only. Part of the clones is absent; in the studies checked, under half of the shortfall reflects unresolved V genes, and no reason is known for the rest. For this sample the table gives about 16,000 clones, of which about 86% were detected only once. In total, the top ten clones hold approximately 15% of the sample. Sequenced input: peripheral blood. These receptors were obtained from a human donor in a cohort sampled during active COVID-19.

This sequence joins TRBV6-2 or TRBV6-3 and TRBJ1-4, with D tentatively TRBD1 (5 bases). V was trimmed by 6 bases and J by 0 bases, leaving 17 bases between them. The CDR3 totals 17 residues. Germline V gene data show CDR1 as MNHEY and CDR2 as SVGEGT. CDR3 residues: CASSSTQGGATNEKLFF. The CDR3 DNA reads TGTGCCAGCAGCTCTACCCAGGGCGGAGCAACTAATGAAAAACTGTTTTTT.

The chain has TRBV19 and TRBJ2-1; no clear D. The V end was cut by 3 bases, the J end by 0 bases, with 12 bases between. Germline loops: CDR1 LNHDA, CDR2 SQIVND (reference sequence). The CDR3 sequence is 16 residues long. CDR3 residues: CASSIVRILSYNEQFF. Here the CDR3 DNA reads TGTGCCAGTAGTATTGTGAGGATTCTCTCCTACAATGAGCAGTTCTTC.

This clone came up once. The chain carries TRBV4-1 and TRBJ2-2; 9 bases map to TRBD1. The CDR3 has 17 amino acids. V was clipped by 3 bases and J by 2 bases; unmatched bases: 7. Germline V gene lookup returns CDR1 MGHRA and CDR2 YSYEKL. CDR3 DNA sequence: TGCGCCAGCAGCCACACCGGGACAGGGATAAACACCGGGGAGCTGTTTTTT. Its translation: CASSHTGTGINTGELFF.